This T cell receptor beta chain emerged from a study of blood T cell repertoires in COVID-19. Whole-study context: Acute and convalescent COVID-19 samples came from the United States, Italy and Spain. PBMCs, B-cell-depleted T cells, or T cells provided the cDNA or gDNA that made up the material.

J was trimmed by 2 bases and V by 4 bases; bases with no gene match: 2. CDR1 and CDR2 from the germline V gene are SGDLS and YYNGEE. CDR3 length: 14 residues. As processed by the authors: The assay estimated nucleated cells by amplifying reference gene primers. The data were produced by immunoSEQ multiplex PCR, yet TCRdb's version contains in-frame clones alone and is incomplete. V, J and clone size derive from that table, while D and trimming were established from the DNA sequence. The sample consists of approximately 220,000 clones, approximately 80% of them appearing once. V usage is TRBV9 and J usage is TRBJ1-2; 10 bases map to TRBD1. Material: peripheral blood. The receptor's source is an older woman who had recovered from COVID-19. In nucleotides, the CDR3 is TGTGCCAGCAGCAAGGGACAGGGGAACTATGGCTACACCTTC. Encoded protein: CASSKGQGNYGYTF.